This T cell receptor (beta chain) came from a study of blood T cells in healthy people across ages. The V and J ends lost 6 bases and 6 bases respectively, with 20 bases between them. This CDR3 spans 15 amino acids. The germline CDR1 and CDR2 sequences are SGDLS and YYNGEE. Together with a sample-barcoded 5' primer, a J-beta primer mix was included in a second PCR lasting about 7 to 11 cycles. Each cDNA molecule carried a tag from a template-switch adaptor that contained 12 random nucleotides. Per sample, CDR3-containing paired-end reads numbered at least 2.5 million. MiXCR, applied by TCRdb to the 5' RACE reads, yields one record per CDR3 protein. The sample lists 1.4 million to 1.5 million distinct CDR3 sequences; approximately 40% were seen once.

The sequence was collected from a woman aged 18-35 years in good health. The source material was blood. The chain recombines TRBV9 with TRBJ2-3, with a tentative D call TRBD2 (7 bases). This chain's CDR3 is CASKKGGGASDTQYF. CDR3 nucleotides: TGTGCCAGCAAGAAGGGGGGGGGCGCCTCGGATACGCAGTATTTT.